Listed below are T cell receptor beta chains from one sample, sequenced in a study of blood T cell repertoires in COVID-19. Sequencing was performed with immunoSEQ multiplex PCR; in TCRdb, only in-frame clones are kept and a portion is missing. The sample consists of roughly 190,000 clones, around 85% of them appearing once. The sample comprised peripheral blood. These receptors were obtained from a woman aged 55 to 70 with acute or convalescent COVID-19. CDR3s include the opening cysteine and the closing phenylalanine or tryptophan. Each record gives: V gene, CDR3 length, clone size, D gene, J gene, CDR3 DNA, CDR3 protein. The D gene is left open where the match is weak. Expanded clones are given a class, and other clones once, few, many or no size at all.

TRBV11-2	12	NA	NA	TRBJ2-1	TGTGCCAGCAGCTTACCAGGACAAGGACGGTTCTTC	CASSLPGQGRFF
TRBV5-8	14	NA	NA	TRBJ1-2	TGTGCCAGCAGCTTGGACAGAACTAACTATGGCTACACCTTC	CASSLDRTNYGYTF
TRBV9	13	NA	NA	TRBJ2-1	TGTGCCAGCAGCGAGACTAGTCCCAATGAGCAGTTCTTC	CASSETSPNEQFF
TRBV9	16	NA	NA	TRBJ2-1	TGTGCCAGCAGCGTAGCCATCCGGACTTCGGATGATGAGCAGTTCTTC	CASSVAIRTSDDEQFF
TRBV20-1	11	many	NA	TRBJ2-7	TGCAGTGTGACAGCCTCCTACGAGCAGTACTTC	CSVTASYEQYF
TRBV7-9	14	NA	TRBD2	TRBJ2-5	TGTGCCAGCGGGCTAGCGGGAGGGCCAGAGACCCAGTACTTC	CASGLAGGPETQYF
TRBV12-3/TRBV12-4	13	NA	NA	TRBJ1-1	TGTGCCAGCAGCCAACAGGGATACACTGAAGCTTTCTTT	CASSQQGYTEAFF
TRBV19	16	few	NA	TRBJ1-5	TGTGCCAGTAGTATAGTATGGACAGCTGATAATCAGCCCCAGCATTTT	CASSIVWTADNQPQHF
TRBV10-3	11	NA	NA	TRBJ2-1	TGTGCCATCAGTGAACAAAATGAGCAGTTCTTC	CAISEQNEQFF
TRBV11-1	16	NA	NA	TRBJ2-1	TGTGCCAGCAGCCAAACACCGGGACTCCCCTACAATGAGCAGTTCTTC	CASSQTPGLPYNEQFF
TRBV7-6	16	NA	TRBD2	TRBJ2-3	TGTGCCAGCAGCTTAGCTACTAGCGGGAGAACAGATACGCAGTATTTT	CASSLATSGRTDTQYF
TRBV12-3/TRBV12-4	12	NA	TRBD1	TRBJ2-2	TGTGCCAGCATCACAGGGGTCGGGGAGCTGTTTTTT	CASITGVGELFF
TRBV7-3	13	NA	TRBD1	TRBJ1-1	TGTGCCAGCAGCTACCGGACAGGGGCCGAAGCTTTCTTT	CASSYRTGAEAFF
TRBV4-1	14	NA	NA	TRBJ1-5	TGCGCCAGCAGCCAAGCCGGGTTGCATCAGCCCCAGCATTTT	CASSQAGLHQPQHF
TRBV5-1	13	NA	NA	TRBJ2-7	TGCGCCAGCAGCTTGGGTCAACTCTACGAGCAGTACTTC	CASSLGQLYEQYF
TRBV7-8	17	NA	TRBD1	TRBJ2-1	TGTGCCAGCAGCCACTATCCAACGGACAGGGGCAGGGATGAGCAGTTCTTC	CASSHYPTDRGRDEQFF
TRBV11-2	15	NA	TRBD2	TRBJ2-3	TGTGCCAGCAGCCTCATAGCGGGACGCACAGATACGCAGTATTTT	CASSLIAGRTDTQYF
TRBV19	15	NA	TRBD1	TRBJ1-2	TGTGCCAGTAGTACCCGGGACAGGGGAAACTATGGCTACACCTTC	CASSTRDRGNYGYTF
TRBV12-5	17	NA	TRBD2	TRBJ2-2	TGTGCTAGTGGTTCAGCGCTAGCGGGAGATTTCACCGGGGAGCTGTTTTTT	CASGSALAGDFTGELFF
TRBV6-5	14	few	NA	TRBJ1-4	TGTGCCAGCCGGACAGTCGCAACTAATGAAAAACTGTTTTTT	CASRTVATNEKLFF
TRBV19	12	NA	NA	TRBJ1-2	TGTGCCAGTACGTTCAGGGGAGTAGGCTACACCTTC	CASTFRGVGYTF
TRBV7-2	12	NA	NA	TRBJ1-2	TGTGCCAGCAGCTTGGAAGGGGCCGGCTACACCTTC	CASSLEGAGYTF
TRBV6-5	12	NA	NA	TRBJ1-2	TGTGCCAGCAGGGTCCAGTCCTATGGCTACACCTTC	CASRVQSYGYTF
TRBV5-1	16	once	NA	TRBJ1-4	TGCGCCAGCAGCTTGGCCGGAGACCATGACCGCGGAAAACTGTTTTTT	CASSLAGDHDRGKLFF
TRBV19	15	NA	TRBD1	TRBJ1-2	TGTGCCAGTAGTATAGGGCAGGGGGAGTACTATGGCTACACCTTC	CASSIGQGEYYGYTF
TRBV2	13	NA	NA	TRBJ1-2	TGTGCCAGCAGTTGGGGGCAGGACTATGGCTACACCTTC	CASSWGQDYGYTF
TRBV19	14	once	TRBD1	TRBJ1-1	TGTGCCAGTAGGACCGGGACAGGGTCCACTGAAGCTTTCTTT	CASRTGTGSTEAFF
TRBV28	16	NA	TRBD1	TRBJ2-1	TGTGCCAGCAGTTTATTCCAGGGGGCGCGCTACAATGAGCAGTTCTTC	CASSLFQGARYNEQFF
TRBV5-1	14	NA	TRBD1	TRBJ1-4	TGCGCCAGCAGCTTGACAGGGGCTAATGAAAAACTGTTTTTT	CASSLTGANEKLFF
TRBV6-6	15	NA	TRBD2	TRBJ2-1	TGTGCCAGCAGTTACCGGACTAGCGGGAGGAATGAGCAGTTCTTC	CASSYRTSGRNEQFF
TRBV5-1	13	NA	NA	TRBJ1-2	TGCGCCAGCAGCTCTCCGGGGAACTATGGCTACACCTTC	CASSSPGNYGYTF
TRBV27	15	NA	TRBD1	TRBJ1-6	TGTGCCAGCAGTCCCCGACAGGGAAGTAATTCACCCCTCCACTTT	CASSPRQGSNSPLHF
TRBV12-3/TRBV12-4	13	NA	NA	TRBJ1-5	TGTGCCAGCAGTTTAACAGTTAATCAGCCCCAGCATTTT	CASSLTVNQPQHF
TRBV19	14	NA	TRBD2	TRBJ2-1	TGTGCCAGTAGCGGACTAGCGGGGAGAAATGAGCAGTTCTTC	CASSGLAGRNEQFF
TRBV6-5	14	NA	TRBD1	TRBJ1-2	TGTGCCAGCAGTTACGGCGGACAGGGGAACGGCTACACCTTC	CASSYGGQGNGYTF
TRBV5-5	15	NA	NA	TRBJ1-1	TGTGCCAGCAGCTTGGAATGGCACCCAGTTTATAAAGCTTTCTTT	CASSLEWHPVYKAFF
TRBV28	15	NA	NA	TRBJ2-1	TGTGCCAGCAGTTTTGCGGCAGTCCTCTACCCTGAGCAGTTCTTC	CASSFAAVLYPEQFF
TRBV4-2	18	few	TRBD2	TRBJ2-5	TGTGCCAGCAGCCAAGGGGGAATGGGGGGAGGGCCTCAAGAGACCCAGTACTTC	CASSQGGMGGGPQETQYF
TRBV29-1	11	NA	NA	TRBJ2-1	TGCAGCGTTCCGAATCGGTTTGAGCAGTTCTTC	CSVPNRFEQFF
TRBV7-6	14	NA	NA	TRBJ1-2	TGTGCCAGCAGCCCGACACGACTCGGGATAGGCTACACCTTC	CASSPTRLGIGYTF
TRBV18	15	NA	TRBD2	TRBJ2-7	TGTGCCAGCTCAAGGACTAGCGGGAGTAGCTACGAGCAGTACTTC	CASSRTSGSSYEQYF
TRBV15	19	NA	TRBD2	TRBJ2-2	TGTGCCACCAGCTCACGGACTAGCGGGAGCATCCGGGGCACCGGGGAGCTGTTTTTT	CATSSRTSGSIRGTGELFF